The 20 T cell receptor beta chains below come from one sample, sequenced in a study of blood T cell repertoires in COVID-19. TCRdb's copy holds only in-frame clones and misses some; the assay was immunoSEQ multiplex PCR. The repertoire holds around 15,000 clones, with under 95% as singletons. Sequenced input: peripheral blood. The receptors here all came from a man aged 60-69 years with active COVID-19.

This clone has a single count. CDR3 bases: TGTGCCAGCAGCTACGGGGGTCAGCCCCAGCATTTT. Translation gives CASSYGGQPQHF. The chain uses TRBV3-1 (or the pseudogene TRBV3-2) and TRBJ1-5; D is possibly TRBD1 (5 bases). Trimming removed 5 bases from V and 6 bases from J, with 8 bases in between. Germline CDR1 reads LGHDT; CDR2 reads YNNKEL (reference sequence). The CDR3 is made up of 12 amino acids.

The V call is TRBV15, the J call TRBJ2-2; a weak D match, TRBD1 (6 bases). The CDR3 covers 14 residues. The ends were cut back, 3 bases at V and 7 bases at J, with 12 bases in the middle. Per germline, CDR1 LNHNV and CDR2 YYDKDF (reference sequence). In DNA, the CDR3 is TGTGCCACCAGCAGGGGAACAGGGAGCGGGGAGCTGTTTTTT. This codes for CATSRGTGSGELFF.

The V call is TRBV11-2, the J call TRBJ1-1; TRBD1 aligns across 7 bases. The germline CDR1 and CDR2 sequences are SGHAT and FQNNGV. The V segment lost 6 bases and the J segment 7 bases; nucleotides outside the gene matches: 8. The CDR3 has 13 residues. The chain's CDR3 is CASRPQGESEAFF. CDR3 nucleotides: TGTGCCAGCAGGCCTCAGGGGGAGAGTGAAGCTTTCTTT.

The chain recombines TRBV24-1 with TRBJ2-3; 10 bases line up with TRBD1. Germline V gene sequence: CDR1 KGHDR, CDR2 SFDVKD. This CDR3 contains 17 residues. With 4 bases clipped from V and 1 base from J, the junction kept 7 bases outside the gene matches. The CDR3 DNA reads as TGTGCCACCAGTGAGACCTACGGGACAGGGGGCACAGATACGCAGTATTTT. Its translation is CATSETYGTGGTDTQYF.

The V call is TRBV6-5, the J call TRBJ2-2; 10 nucleotides line up with TRBD2. The germline V gene encodes CDR1 MNHEY and CDR2 SVGAGI. The CDR3 loop spans 14 amino acids. The junction had 3 bases not matched to a gene; V was cut back by 7 bases and J by 4 bases. CDR3 in DNA: TGTGCCAGCACCCGACTAGCGGGCACCGGGGAGCTGTTTTTT. It translates to CASTRLAGTGELFF.

The rearrangement uses TRBV6-5 and TRBJ1-1; D ambiguous. The CDR3 runs to 14 residues. Germline V gene data show CDR1 as MNHEY and CDR2 as SVGAGI. V was shortened by 5 bases and J by 0 bases, with 10 bases between the two germline ends. The CDR3 here is CASSHPQMNTEAFF. CDR3 DNA: TGTGCCAGCAGTCACCCACAGATGAACACTGAAGCTTTCTTT.

This chain links TRBV2 with TRBJ2-3; TRBD2 is a possible D gene (6 bases). The CDR3 contains 16 residues. CDR1 and CDR2 from the germline V gene are SNHLY and FYNNEI. Trimming took off 7 bases at V and 1 base at J, with 18 bases between the two ends. CDR3 sequence: CASKEGRAGRTDTQYF. In nucleotides, the CDR3 is TGTGCCAGCAAAGAGGGTAGGGCGGGGCGCACAGATACGCAGTATTTT.

This chain links TRBV11-3 with TRBJ2-1; 8 positions agree with TRBD2. J lost 7 bases, V lost 4 bases, and 9 bases had no gene match. This CDR3 has 15 amino acids. Per germline, CDR1 SGHNT and CDR2 YENEEA. The CDR3 region has the DNA TGTGCCAGCAGCTCGCGGGGGGCCTATGTGAATGAGCAGTTCTTC. Its translation: CASSSRGAYVNEQFF.

V gene TRBV7-2 combines with J gene TRBJ2-5, with no clear D. Germline V CDR1 and CDR2: SGHTA, FQGNSA. The CDR3 is 13 amino acids. The V and J ends lost 2 bases and 2 bases respectively, with 6 bases between them. The CDR3 DNA follows: TGTGCCAGCAGCTTAAACAGTCAAGAGACCCAGTACTTC. Amino acids: CASSLNSQETQYF.

The chain recombines TRBV5-5 with TRBJ1-1, with unresolved D. The germline V gene has CDR1 SGHKS and CDR2 YYEKEE (reference sequence). Trimming cost V 5 bases and J 1 base, with 9 bases left between them. This CDR3 is built from 13 residues. The CDR3 nucleotides are TGTGCCAGCAGTTACGACTGGAACACTGAAGCTTTCTTT. This translates into CASSYDWNTEAFF.

The chain carries TRBV6-1 and TRBJ1-2; 7 bases agree with TRBD1. Per germline, CDR1 MNHNS and CDR2 SASEGT. The CDR3 length is 16 residues. V gave up 4 bases and J gave up 2 bases; unmatched junction bases: 10. This CDR3 reads CASSVTGADINYGYTF. CDR3 DNA: TGTGCCAGCAGTGTTACAGGGGCGGATATAAACTATGGCTACACCTTC.

This clone was observed a handful of times. This rearrangement joins TRBV18 to TRBJ2-1; TRBD2 might be the D (6 bases). Germline V lookup: CDR1 KGHSH, CDR2 LQKENI. V shed 3 bases and J shed 5 bases, with 17 bases lying between them. This CDR3 is built from 16 residues. The CDR3 spells CASSPPRGGGDNEQFF. The CDR3 coding sequence is TGTGCCAGCTCACCCCCCCGGGGTGGAGGGGACAATGAGCAGTTCTTC.

The V call is TRBV5-1, the J call TRBJ2-5; the match to TRBD1 covers 12 bases. The germline gives CDR1 SGHRS, CDR2 YFSETQ. V gave up 4 bases and J gave up 7 bases; unmatched junction bases: 14. CDR3 size: 17 residues. The CDR3 DNA sequence: TGCGCCAGCAGCCTGTTGCCGTCGGGACAGGGGGCCGCGACCCAGTACTTC. Translated, it gives CASSLLPSGQGAATQYF.

Judged by abundance, this clone is medium-sized. The rearrangement uses TRBV5-1 and TRBJ2-7; 7 bases agree with TRBD1. This CDR3 has 15 amino acids. Trimming took 4 bases from V and 0 from J; bases not matched to a gene: 7. Per germline, CDR1 SGHRS and CDR2 YFSETQ. Written as DNA, the CDR3 is TGCGCCAGCAGCGCTGACAGGGCTTACTCCTACGAGCAGTACTTC. It yields the protein CASSADRAYSYEQYF. The whole variable domain, remainder taken from reference TRBV5-1 and TRBJ2-7, is KAGVTQTPRYLIKTRGQQVTLSCSPISGHRSVSWYQQTPGQGLQFLFEYFSETQRNKGNFPGRFSGRQFSNSRSEMNVSTLELGDSALYLCASSADRAYSYEQYFGPGTRLTVT.

V is TRBV9 and J is TRBJ1-5; TRBD1 matches at 9 bases. Germline CDR1 SGDLS, CDR2 YYNGEE. CDR3 length equals 14 residues. Unmatched junction bases numbered 7, after V lost 5 bases and J lost 7 bases. This CDR3 reads CASRAGTGRQPQHF. CDR3 in DNA: TGTGCCAGCAGGGCCGGGACAGGGAGGCAGCCCCAGCATTTT.

CDR3 sequence (DNA): TGTGCCAGCAGCTACGGACAGGCAAATCAGCCCCAGCATTTT. Translating it yields CASSYGQANQPQHF. The chain links TRBV7-2 to TRBJ1-5; 7 bases are shared with TRBD1. Germline-derived CDR1 and CDR2 are SGHTA and FQGNSA. The junction had 4 bases not matched to a gene; V was cut back by 4 bases and J by 4 bases. The CDR3 covers 14 residues.

The chain uses TRBV5-1 and TRBJ1-2, with a weak D call TRBD1 (6 bases). Germline CDR1 reads SGHRS; CDR2 reads YFSETQ. Trimming removed 7 bases at V and 6 bases at J, with 16 bases between. The CDR3 contains 13 residues. Here the CDR3 reads CASGAGESDGYTF. CDR3 DNA: TGCGCCAGCGGGGCAGGGGAGAGCGATGGCTACACCTTC.

The chain links TRBV5-1 to TRBJ1-4; 8 bases line up with TRBD1. CDR1 is SGHRS, CDR2 YFSETQ, per germline. The CDR3 contains 18 residues. J was trimmed by 1 base and V by 1 base; bases with no gene match: 9. The CDR3 loop is CASSLRGDRSLTNEKLFF. CDR3 coding DNA: TGCGCCAGCAGCTTGCGGGGGGACAGGTCCTTAACTAATGAAAAACTGTTTTTT. The full variable domain, with the rest looked up from reference TRBV5-1 and TRBJ1-4, is KAGVTQTPRYLIKTRGQQVTLSCSPISGHRSVSWYQQTPGQGLQFLFEYFSETQRNKGNFPGRFSGRQFSNSRSEMNVSTLELGDSALYLCASSLRGDRSLTNEKLFFGSGTQLSVL.

This chain joins TRBV27 and TRBJ2-1; 9 bases fit TRBD1. V trimming: 6 bases; J trimming: 7 bases; junction bases outside the gene matches: 10. The germline CDR1 and CDR2 sequences are MNHEY and SMNVEV (reference sequence). The CDR3 runs 15 residues. The CDR3 loop is CASRPTGGGLNEQFF. The CDR3, as DNA: TGTGCCAGCAGGCCTACAGGGGGCGGTCTTAATGAGCAGTTCTTC.

The V call is TRBV10-3, the J call TRBJ1-2; D ambiguous. The CDR3 has 15 amino acids. Germline V gene sequence: CDR1 ENHRY, CDR2 SYGVKD. V lost 0 bases, J lost 3 bases, and 11 bases lay in between. CDR3 sequence (DNA): TGTGCCATCAGTGAGTCCCGGGGTTTGGACTATGGCTACACCTTC. Residues: CAISESRGLDYGYTF.